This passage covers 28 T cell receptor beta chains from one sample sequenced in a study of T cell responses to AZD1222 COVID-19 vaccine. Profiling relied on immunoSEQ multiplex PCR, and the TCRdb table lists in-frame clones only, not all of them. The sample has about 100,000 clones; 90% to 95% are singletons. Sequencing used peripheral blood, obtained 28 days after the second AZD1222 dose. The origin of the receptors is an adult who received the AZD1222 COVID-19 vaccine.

CDR3 sequence (DNA): TGTGCCAGCAGTTCCGGACTTGAGCAGTACTTC. This encodes CASSSGLEQYF. This rearrangement joins TRBV12-3 or TRBV12-4 to TRBJ2-7; the D gene is possibly TRBD2 (5 bases). Trimming left V 4 bases short and J 7 bases short, with 8 bases between. The CDR3 sequence is 11 residues long.

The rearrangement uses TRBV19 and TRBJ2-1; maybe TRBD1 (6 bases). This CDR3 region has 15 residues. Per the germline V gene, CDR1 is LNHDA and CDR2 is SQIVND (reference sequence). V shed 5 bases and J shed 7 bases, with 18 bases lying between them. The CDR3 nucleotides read TGTGCCAGTAGTTTATCCCAGACAGGCGCGAATGAGCAGTTCTTC. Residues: CASSLSQTGANEQFF.

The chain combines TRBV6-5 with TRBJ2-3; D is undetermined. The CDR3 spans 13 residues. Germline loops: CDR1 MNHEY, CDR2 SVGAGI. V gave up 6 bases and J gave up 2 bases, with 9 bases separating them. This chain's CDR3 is CASRVISTDTQYF. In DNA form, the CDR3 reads TGTGCCAGCAGGGTAATTTCCACAGATACGCAGTATTTT.

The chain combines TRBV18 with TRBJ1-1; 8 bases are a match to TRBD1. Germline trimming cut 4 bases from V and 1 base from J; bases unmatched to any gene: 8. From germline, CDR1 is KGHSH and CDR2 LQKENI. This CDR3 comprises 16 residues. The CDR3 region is CASSLGQVRPNTEAFF. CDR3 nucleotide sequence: TGTGCCAGCTCACTGGGACAGGTCCGACCGAACACTGAAGCTTTCTTT.

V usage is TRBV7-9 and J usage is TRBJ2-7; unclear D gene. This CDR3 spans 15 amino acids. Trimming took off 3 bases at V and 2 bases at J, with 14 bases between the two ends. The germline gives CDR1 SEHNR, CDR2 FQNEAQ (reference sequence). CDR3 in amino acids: CASSFYGGLTYEQYF. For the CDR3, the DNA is TGTGCCAGCAGCTTTTATGGTGGCCTAACCTACGAGCAGTACTTC.

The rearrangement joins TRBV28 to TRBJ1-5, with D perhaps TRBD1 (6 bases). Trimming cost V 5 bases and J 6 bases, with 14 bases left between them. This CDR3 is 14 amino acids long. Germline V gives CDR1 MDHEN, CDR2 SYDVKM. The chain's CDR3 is CASSPQGFPQPQHF. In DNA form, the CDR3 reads TGTGCCAGCAGTCCACAGGGTTTCCCTCAGCCCCAGCATTTT.

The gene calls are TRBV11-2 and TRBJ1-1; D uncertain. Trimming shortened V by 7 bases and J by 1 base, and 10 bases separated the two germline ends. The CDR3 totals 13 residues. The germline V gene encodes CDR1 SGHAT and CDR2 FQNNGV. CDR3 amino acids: CASTLEPNTEAFF. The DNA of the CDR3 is TGTGCCAGCACCCTCGAACCGAACACTGAAGCTTTCTTT. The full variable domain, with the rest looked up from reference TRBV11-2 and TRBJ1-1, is EAGVAQSPRYKIIEKRQSVAFWCNPISGHATLYWYQQILGQGPKLLIQFQNNGVVDDSQLPKDRFSAERLKGVDSTLKIQPAKLEDSAVYLCASTLEPNTEAFFGQGTRLTVV.

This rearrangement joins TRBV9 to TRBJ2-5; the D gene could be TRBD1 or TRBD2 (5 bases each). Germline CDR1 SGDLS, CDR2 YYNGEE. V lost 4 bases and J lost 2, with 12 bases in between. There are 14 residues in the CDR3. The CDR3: CASSLWDGQETQYF. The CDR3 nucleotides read TGTGCCAGCAGCCTATGGGACGGACAAGAGACCCAGTACTTC. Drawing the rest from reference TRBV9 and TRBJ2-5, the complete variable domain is DSGVTQTPKHLITATGQRVTLRCSPRSGDLSVYWYQQSLDQGLQFLIQYYNGEERAKGNILERFSAQQFPDLHSELNLSSLELGDSALYFCASSLWDGQETQYFGPGTRLLVL.

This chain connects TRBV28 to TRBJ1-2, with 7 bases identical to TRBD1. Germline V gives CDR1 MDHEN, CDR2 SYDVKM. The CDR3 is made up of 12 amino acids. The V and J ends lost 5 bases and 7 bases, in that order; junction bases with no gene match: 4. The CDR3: CASSLRGFGYTF. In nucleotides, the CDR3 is TGTGCCAGCAGTCTCAGGGGGTTTGGCTACACCTTC.

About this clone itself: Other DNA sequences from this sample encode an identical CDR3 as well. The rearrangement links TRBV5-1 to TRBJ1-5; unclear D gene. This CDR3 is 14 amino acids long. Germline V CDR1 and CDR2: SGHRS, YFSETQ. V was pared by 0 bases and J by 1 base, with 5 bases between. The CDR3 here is CASSLEGSNQPQHF. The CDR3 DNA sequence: TGCGCCAGCAGCTTGGAGGGCAGCAATCAGCCCCAGCATTTT.

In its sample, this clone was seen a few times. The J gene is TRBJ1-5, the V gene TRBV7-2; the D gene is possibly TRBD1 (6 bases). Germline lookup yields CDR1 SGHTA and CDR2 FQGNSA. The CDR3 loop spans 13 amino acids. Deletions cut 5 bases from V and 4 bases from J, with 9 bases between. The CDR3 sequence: CASSVGQNQPQHF. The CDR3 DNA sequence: TGTGCCAGCAGCGTAGGACAGAATCAGCCCCAGCATTTT.

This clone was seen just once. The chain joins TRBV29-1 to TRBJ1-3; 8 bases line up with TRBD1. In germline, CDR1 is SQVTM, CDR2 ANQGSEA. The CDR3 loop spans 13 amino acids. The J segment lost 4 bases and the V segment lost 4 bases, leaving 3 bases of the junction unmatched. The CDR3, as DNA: TGCAGCGTTGGGGACAGGAGAGGAAACACCATATATTTT. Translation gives CSVGDRRGNTIYF. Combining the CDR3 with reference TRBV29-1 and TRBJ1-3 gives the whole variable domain SAVISQKPSRDICQRGTSLTIQCQVDSQVTMMFWYRQQPGQSLTLIATANQGSEATYESGFVIDKFPISRPNLTFSTLTVSNMSPEDSSIYLCSVGDRRGNTIYFGEGSWLTVV.

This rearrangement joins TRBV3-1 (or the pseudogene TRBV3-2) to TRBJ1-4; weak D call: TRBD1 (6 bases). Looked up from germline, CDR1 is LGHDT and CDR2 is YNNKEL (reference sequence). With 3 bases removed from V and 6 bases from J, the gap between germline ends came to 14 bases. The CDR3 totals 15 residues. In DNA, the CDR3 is TGTGCCAGCAGCCAGCTGGGACAAGAGCATGAAAAACTGTTTTTT. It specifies CASSQLGQEHEKLFF.

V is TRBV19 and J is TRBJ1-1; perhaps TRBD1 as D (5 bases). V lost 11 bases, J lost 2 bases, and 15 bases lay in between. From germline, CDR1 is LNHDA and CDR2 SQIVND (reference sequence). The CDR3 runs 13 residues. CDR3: CAVLEGTNTEAFF. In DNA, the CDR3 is TGTGCCGTTCTCGAGGGGACTAACACTGAAGCTTTCTTT.

CDR3 bases: TGTGCCAGCAGTTACTCAAGGGTGGGGAACACTGAAGCTTTCTTT. It encodes CASSYSRVGNTEAFF. The chain employs TRBV6-5 and TRBJ1-1, with D uncertain. CDR3 length equals 15 residues. Trimming cost V 0 bases and J 1 base, with 9 bases left between them. Germline assignment: CDR1 MNHEY and CDR2 SVGAGI.

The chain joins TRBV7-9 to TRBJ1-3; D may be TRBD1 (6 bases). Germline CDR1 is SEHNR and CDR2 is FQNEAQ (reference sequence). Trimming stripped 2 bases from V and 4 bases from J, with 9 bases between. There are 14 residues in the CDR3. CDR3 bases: TGTGCCAGCAGCTTACAGGGGACAGGAAACACCATATATTTT. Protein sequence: CASSLQGTGNTIYF.

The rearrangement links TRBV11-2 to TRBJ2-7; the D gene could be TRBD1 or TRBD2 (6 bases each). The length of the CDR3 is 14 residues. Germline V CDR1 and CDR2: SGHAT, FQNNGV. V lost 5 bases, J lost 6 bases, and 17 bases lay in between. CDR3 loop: CASSIRTDGGEQYF. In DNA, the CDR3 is TGTGCCAGCAGCATAAGGACAGACGGGGGCGAGCAGTACTTC.

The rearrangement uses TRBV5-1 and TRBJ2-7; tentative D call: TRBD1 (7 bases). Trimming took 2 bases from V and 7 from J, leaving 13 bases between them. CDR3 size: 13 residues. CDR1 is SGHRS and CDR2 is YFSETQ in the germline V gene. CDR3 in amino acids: CASSFEGAGEQYF. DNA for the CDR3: TGCGCCAGCAGCTTCGAGGGGGCGGGAGAGCAGTACTTC.

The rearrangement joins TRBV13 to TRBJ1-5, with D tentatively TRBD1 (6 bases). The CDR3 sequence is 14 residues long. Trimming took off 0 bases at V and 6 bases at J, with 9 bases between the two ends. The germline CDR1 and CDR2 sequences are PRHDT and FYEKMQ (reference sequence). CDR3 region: CASSLGKGGQPQHF. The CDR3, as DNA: TGTGCCAGCAGCTTAGGCAAAGGGGGTCAGCCCCAGCATTTT.

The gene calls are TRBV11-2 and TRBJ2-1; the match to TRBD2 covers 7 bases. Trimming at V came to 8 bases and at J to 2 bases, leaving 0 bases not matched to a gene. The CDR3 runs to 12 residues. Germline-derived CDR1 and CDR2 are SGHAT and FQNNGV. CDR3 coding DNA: TGTGCCAGCGGGGGGGCCTACAATGAGCAGTTCTTC. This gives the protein CASGGAYNEQFF. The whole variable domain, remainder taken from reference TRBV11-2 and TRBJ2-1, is EAGVAQSPRYKIIEKRQSVAFWCNPISGHATLYWYQQILGQGPKLLIQFQNNGVVDDSQLPKDRFSAERLKGVDSTLKIQPAKLEDSAVYLCASGGAYNEQFFGPGTRLTVL.

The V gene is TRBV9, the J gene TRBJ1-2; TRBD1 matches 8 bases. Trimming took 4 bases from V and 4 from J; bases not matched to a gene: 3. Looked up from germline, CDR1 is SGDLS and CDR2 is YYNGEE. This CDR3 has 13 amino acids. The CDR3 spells CASSLDRGYGYTF. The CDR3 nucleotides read TGTGCCAGCAGCCTTGACAGGGGCTATGGCTACACCTTC.

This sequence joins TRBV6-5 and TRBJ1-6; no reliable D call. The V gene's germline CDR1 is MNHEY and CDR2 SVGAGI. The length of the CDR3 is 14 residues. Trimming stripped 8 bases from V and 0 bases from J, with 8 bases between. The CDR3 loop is CASRVSSYNSPLHF. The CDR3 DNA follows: TGTGCCAGCCGCGTCAGCTCCTATAATTCACCCCTCCACTTT.

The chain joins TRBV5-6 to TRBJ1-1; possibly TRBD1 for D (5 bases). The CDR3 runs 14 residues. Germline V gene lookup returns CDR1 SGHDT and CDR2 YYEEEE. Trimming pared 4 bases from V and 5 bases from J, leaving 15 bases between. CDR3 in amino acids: CASSLRDRRTEAFF. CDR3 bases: TGTGCCAGCAGCCTGAGGGACCGGAGAACTGAAGCTTTCTTT.

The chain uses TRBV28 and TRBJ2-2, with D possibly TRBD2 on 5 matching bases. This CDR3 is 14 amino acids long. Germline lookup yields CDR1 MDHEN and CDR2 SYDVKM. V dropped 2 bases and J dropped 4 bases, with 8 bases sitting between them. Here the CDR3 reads CASSLVEGTGELFF. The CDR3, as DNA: TGTGCCAGCAGTTTAGTTGAGGGCACCGGGGAGCTGTTTTTT.

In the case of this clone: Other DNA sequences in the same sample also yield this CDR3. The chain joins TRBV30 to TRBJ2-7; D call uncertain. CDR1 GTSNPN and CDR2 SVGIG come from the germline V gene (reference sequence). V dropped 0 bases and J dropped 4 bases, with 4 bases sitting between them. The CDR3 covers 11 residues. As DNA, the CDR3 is TGTGCCTGGAGTGTACGGTACGAGCAGTACTTC. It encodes CAWSVRYEQYF.

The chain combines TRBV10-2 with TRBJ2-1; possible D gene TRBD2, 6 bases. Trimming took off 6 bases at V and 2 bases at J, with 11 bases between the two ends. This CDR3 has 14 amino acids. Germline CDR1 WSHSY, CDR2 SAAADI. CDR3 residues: CASSPSAPYNEQFF. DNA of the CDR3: TGCGCCAGCAGCCCTAGCGCACCCTACAATGAGCAGTTCTTC.

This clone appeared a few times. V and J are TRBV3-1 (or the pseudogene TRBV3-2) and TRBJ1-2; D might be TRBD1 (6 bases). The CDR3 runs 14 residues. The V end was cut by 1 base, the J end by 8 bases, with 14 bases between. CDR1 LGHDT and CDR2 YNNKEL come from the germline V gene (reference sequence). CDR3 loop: CASSQAPSQGGYTF. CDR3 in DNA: TGTGCCAGCAGCCAAGCCCCTTCCCAGGGGGGCTACACCTTC.

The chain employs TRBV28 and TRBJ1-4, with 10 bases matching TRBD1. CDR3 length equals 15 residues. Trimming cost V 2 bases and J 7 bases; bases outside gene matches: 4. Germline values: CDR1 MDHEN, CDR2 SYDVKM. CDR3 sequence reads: CASSLPTGGSEKLFF. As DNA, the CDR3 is TGTGCCAGCAGTTTACCGACAGGGGGCAGTGAAAAACTGTTTTTT. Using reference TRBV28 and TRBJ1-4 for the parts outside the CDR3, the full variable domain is DVKVTQSSRYLVKRTGEKVFLECVQDMDHENMFWYRQDPGLGLRLIYFSYDVKMKEKGDIPEGYSVSREKKERFSLILESASTNQTSMYLCASSLPTGGSEKLFFGSGTQLSVL.